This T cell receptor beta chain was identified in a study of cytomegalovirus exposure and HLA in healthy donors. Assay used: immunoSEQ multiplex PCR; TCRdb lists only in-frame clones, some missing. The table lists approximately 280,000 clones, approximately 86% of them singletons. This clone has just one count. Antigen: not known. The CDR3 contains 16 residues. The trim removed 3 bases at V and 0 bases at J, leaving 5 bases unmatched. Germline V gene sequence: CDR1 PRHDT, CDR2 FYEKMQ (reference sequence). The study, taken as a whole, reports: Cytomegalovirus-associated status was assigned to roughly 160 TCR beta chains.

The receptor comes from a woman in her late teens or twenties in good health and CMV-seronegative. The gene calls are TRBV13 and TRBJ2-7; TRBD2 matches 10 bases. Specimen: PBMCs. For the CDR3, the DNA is TGTGCCAGCAGCTTGGGACTAGCGAAAAGCTCCTACGAGCAGTACTTC. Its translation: CASSLGLAKSSYEQYF.